Below are 5 T cell receptor beta chains sequenced from a single sample in a study of cytomegalovirus exposure and HLA in healthy donors (dated by TCRdb to 2016 to 2017). The receptor library was made with the immunoSEQ multiplex PCR assay. For the multiplex PCR, a mixture combining 60 forward primers for TCR Vbeta segments and 13 reverse primers for TCR Jbeta segments was used. Drawn from immuneACCESS, this table holds only the in-frame rearrangements with V and J called that TCRdb kept. Clones are partly lost; checked studies trace under half to an unresolved V gene and leave the rest unexplained. For this sample there are around 180,000 clones; about three quarters appear just once. The ten biggest clones cover less than 1.1% of the sample. The sequenced sample was PBMCs. The source of these receptors is a woman in her thirties or forties in good health and CMV-seronegative.

The V gene is TRBV6-5, the J gene TRBJ2-1; no clear D. This CDR3 comprises 15 residues. Germline V lookup: CDR1 MNHEY, CDR2 SVGAGI. V gave up 1 base and J gave up 1 base, with 8 bases separating them. CDR3 bases: TGTGCCAGCAGTTACTACAGCCATTCCTACAATGAGCAGTTCTTC. Protein: CASSYYSHSYNEQFF.

The chain links TRBV21-1 to TRBJ1-5; no check of the table's D call, TRBD1, against the DNA was made. TRBV21-1 is labeled a pseudogene. This CDR3 has 15 amino acids. The CDR3 nucleotides are TGTGCCAGCAGCCATAGGGACAGCCTTAATCAGCCCCAGCATTTT. It encodes CASSHRDSLNQPQHF.

V is TRBV9 and J is TRBJ2-2, with a weak D call TRBD2 (5 bases). Germline V gene sequence: CDR1 SGDLS, CDR2 YYNGEE. V was clipped by 3 bases and J by 4 bases, with 16 bases between them. There are 16 residues in the CDR3. The CDR3 sequence is CASSAGPTGSTGELFF. In nucleotides, the CDR3 is TGTGCCAGCAGCGCCGGCCCCACGGGGTCCACCGGGGAGCTGTTTTTT. The entire variable domain, with the rest obtained from reference TRBV9 and TRBJ2-2, is as follows: DSGVTQTPKHLITATGQRVTLRCSPRSGDLSVYWYQQSLDQGLQFLIQYYNGEERAKGNILERFSAQQFPDLHSELNLSSLELGDSALYFCASSAGPTGSTGELFFGEGSRLTVL.

The gene calls are TRBV15 and TRBJ2-7, with 8 bases identical to TRBD2. The CDR3 covers 15 residues. The V segment lost 2 bases and the J segment 4 bases; nucleotides outside the gene matches: 7. Germline V gene lookup returns CDR1 LNHNV and CDR2 YYDKDF (reference sequence). The CDR3 coding sequence is TGTGCCACCAGCAGACCCCCAGCGGGAGCGTACGAGCAGTACTTC. It codes for CATSRPPAGAYEQYF.

The chain recombines TRBV30 with TRBJ1-1; a possible D gene is TRBD1 (6 bases). Germline V lookup: CDR1 GTSNPN, CDR2 SVGIG (reference sequence). This CDR3 region has 14 residues. V was pared by 4 bases and J by 4 bases, with 16 bases between. This chain's CDR3 is CAWIIQGETTEAFF. CDR3 sequence (DNA): TGTGCCTGGATTATACAGGGAGAGACCACTGAAGCTTTCTTT.